The source of this TCR beta chain is a study of blood T cell repertoires in COVID-19. Across the whole study: The origin of the acute and convalescent COVID-19 samples was the United States, Italy and Spain. Sources were T cells, B-cell-depleted T cells, or PBMCs; the material itself was cDNA or gDNA.

This clone was detected once. Participants came from around 25 US areas, aged about 18 to 89 years. The study assigned cohorts using participant-reported clinical history. Only in-frame clones appear in the TCRdb table, and some are missing; sequencing was by immunoSEQ multiplex PCR. The sample holds under 300,000 clones, 91% seen once. V was shortened by 0 bases and J by 5 bases, with 5 bases between the two germline ends. From germline, CDR1 is LNHDA and CDR2 SQIVND (reference sequence). The length of the CDR3 is 13 residues. This clonotype originated in a human donor in a cohort exposed to, infected with or recovered from COVID-19 (not recorded which). The donor label of this sample is uncertain. This chain links TRBV19 with TRBJ1-5; no clear D gene. The source material was PBMCs or T cells enriched from blood (not recorded which). The CDR3 DNA is TGTGCCAGTAGTATAGACGGGGATCAGCCCCAGCATTTT. Its translation: CASSIDGDQPQHF.